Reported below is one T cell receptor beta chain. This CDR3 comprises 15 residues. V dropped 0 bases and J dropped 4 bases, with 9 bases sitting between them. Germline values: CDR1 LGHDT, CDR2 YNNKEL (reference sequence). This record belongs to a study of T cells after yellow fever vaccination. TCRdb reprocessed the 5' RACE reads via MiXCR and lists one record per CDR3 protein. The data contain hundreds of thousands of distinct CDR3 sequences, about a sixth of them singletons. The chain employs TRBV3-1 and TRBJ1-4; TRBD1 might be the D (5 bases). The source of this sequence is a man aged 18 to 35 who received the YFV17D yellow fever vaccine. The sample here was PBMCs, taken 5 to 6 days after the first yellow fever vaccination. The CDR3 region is CASSQEGRSNEKLFF. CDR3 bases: TGTGCCAGCAGCCAAGAGGGACGGAGTAATGAAAAACTGTTTTTT.